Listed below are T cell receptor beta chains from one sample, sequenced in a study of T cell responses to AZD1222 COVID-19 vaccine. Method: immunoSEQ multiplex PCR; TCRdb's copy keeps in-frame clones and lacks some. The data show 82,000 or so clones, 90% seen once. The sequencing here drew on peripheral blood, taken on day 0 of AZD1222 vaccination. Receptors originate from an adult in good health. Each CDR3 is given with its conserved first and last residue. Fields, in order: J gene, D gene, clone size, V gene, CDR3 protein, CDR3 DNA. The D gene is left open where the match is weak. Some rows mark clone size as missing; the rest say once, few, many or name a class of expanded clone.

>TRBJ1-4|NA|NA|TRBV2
CASSRDTYNEKLFF
TGTGCCAGCAGTCGGGACACATACAATGAAAAACTGTTTTTT
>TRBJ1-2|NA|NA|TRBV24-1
CATHDPDSPGYGYTF
TGTGCCACCCACGACCCAGACAGCCCCGGCTATGGCTACACCTTC
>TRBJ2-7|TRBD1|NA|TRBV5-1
CASSSGQAPTYEQYF
TGCGCCAGCAGTTCGGGACAGGCCCCCACCTACGAGCAGTACTTC
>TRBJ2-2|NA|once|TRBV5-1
CASSLDRPNTGELFF
TGCGCCAGCAGCTTAGACAGACCTAACACCGGGGAGCTGTTTTTT
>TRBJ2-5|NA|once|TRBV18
CASSRTGIKTQYF
TGTGCCAGCTCACGAACAGGGATAAAGACCCAGTACTTC
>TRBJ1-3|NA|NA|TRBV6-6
CASSSRGGLEGNTIYF
TGTGCCAGCAGTTCCCGGGGGGGACTAGAGGGAAACACCATATATTTT
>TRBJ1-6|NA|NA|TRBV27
CARWWSSPLHF
TGTGCCAGGTGGTGGTCATCACCCCTCCACTTT
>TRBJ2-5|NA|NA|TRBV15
CATSIPTGRETQYF
TGTGCCACCAGCATCCCCACAGGGAGAGAGACCCAGTACTTC
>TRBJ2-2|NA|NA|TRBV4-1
CASSRQATAVPGELFF
TGCGCCAGCAGCCGACAAGCGACAGCGGTTCCCGGGGAGCTGTTTTTT
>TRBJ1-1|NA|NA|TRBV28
CASAFPPRVGSNTEAFF
TGTGCCAGCGCCTTCCCCCCCCGTGTGGGAAGCAACACTGAAGCTTTCTTT
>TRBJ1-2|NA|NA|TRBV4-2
CASSQRDGANYGYTF
TGTGCCAGCAGCCAGCGGGACGGTGCAAACTATGGCTACACCTTC
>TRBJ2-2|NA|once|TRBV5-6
CASSMVPGTGELFF
TGTGCCAGCAGCATGGTCCCGGGGACCGGGGAGCTGTTTTTT
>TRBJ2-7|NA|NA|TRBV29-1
CSVADNRYEQYF
TGCAGCGTTGCCGACAACCGATACGAGCAGTACTTC
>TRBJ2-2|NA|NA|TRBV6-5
CASSYGQSNTGELFF
TGTGCCAGCAGTTACGGCCAGTCGAACACCGGGGAGCTGTTTTTT
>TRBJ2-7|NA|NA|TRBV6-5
CASSYSQDDEQYF
TGTGCCAGCAGTTACTCCCAGGATGACGAGCAGTACTTC
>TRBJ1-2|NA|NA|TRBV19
CASSGSAYGYTF
TGTGCCAGTAGTGGCAGTGCCTATGGCTACACCTTC
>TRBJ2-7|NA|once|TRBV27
CASSPRSGNYEQYF
TGTGCCAGCTCACCACGTTCAGGGAATTACGAGCAGTACTTC
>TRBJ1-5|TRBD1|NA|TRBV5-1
CASRGGQGEANQPQHF
TGCGCCAGCAGGGGAGGACAGGGGGAGGCAAATCAGCCCCAGCATTTT
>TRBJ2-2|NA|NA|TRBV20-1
CSASDNAGELFF
TGCAGTGCTAGTGACAATGCCGGGGAGCTGTTTTTT
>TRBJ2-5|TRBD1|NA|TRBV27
CASSPTGGYTFFQETQYF
TGTGCCAGCAGTCCGACAGGGGGCTATACCTTCTTCCAAGAGACCCAGTACTTC
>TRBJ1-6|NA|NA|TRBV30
CALSQSGSPLHF
TGTGCCTTAAGTCAGTCAGGTTCACCCCTCCACTTT
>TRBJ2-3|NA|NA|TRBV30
CAWSLLPRARGDTQYF
TGTGCCTGGAGTCTCCTCCCCAGGGCTAGGGGAGATACGCAGTATTTT
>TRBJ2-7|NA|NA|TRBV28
CASTKGGAPTYEQYF
TGTGCCAGCACCAAGGGGGGGGCCCCTACCTACGAGCAGTACTTC
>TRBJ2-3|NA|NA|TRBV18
CASSSTDTQYF
TGTGCCAGCTCATCAACAGATACGCAGTATTTT
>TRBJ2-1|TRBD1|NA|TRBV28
CASRPPGQGVNEQFF
TGTGCCAGCAGGCCCCCGGGACAGGGGGTAAATGAGCAGTTCTTC
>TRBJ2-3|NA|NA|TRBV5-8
CASSPGYLTDTQYF
TGTGCCAGCAGCCCCGGGTACCTCACAGATACGCAGTATTTT
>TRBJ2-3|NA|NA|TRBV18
CASSPRSREADTQYF
TGTGCCAGCTCACCAAGGTCGAGGGAGGCAGATACGCAGTATTTT
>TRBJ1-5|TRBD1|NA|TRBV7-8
CASSNGQGDNQPQHF
TGTGCCAGCAGCAATGGACAGGGGGACAATCAGCCCCAGCATTTT
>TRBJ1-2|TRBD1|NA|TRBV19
CASSIAGQGFLNGYTF
TGTGCCAGTAGTATTGCGGGACAGGGGTTTTTGAATGGCTACACCTTC
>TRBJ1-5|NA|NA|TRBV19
CASSIALVQPQHF
TGTGCCAGTAGTATAGCTTTAGTCCAGCCCCAGCATTTT
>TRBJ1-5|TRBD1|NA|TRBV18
CASSPGTEGNQPQHF
TGTGCCAGCTCCCCCGGGACAGAGGGCAATCAGCCCCAGCATTTT
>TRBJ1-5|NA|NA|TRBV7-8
CASSLPRRMGSNQPQHF
TGTGCCAGCAGCTTACCTCGCCGTATGGGTAGCAATCAGCCCCAGCATTTT
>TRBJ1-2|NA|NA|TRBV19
CASSIGYGYTF
TGTGCCAGTAGTATAGGCTACGGCTACACCTTC
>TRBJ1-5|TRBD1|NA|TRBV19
CASSNQGATYQPQHF
TGTGCCAGTAGTAACCAGGGGGCTACCTATCAGCCCCAGCATTTT